This T cell receptor (beta chain) stems from a study of blood T cell repertoires in COVID-19. Turning to the study itself: Acute and convalescent COVID-19 specimens originated in the United States, Italy and Spain. PBMCs, B-cell-depleted T cells, or T cells provided the cDNA or gDNA that made up the material.

As processed by the authors: Estimation of nucleated cell counts was performed using reference gene primer amplification. The data were produced by immunoSEQ multiplex PCR, yet TCRdb's version contains in-frame clones alone and is incomplete. That table supplies the V and J calls and clone size; D and trimming were determined from the DNA. The repertoire holds hundreds of thousands of clones, with around 88% as singletons. It was during active infection that Seattle patients were enrolled and then longitudinally followed. Germline CDR1 reads KGHSH; CDR2 reads LQKENI. The V end was cut by 0 bases, the J end by 0 bases, with 5 bases between. The CDR3 is 14 amino acids.

This chain joins TRBV18 and TRBJ1-1; D remains ambiguous. The sequence derives from a woman aged 45 to 65 with COVID-19, enrolled during active disease. Sequenced input: peripheral blood. The CDR3 sequence is CASSPPSVNTEAFF. The CDR3 DNA sequence: TGTGCCAGCTCACCACCCTCAGTGAACACTGAAGCTTTCTTT.